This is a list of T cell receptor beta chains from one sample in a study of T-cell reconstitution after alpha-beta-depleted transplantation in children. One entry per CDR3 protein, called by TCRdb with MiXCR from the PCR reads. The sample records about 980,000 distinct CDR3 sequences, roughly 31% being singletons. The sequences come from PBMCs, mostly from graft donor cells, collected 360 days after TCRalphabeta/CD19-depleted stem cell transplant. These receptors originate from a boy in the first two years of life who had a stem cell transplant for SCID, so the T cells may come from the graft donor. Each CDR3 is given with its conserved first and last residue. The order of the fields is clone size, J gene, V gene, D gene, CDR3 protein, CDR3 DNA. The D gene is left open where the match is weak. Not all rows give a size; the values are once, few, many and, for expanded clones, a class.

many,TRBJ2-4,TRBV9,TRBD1,CASSVGWDSSKNIQYF,TGTGCCAGCAGCGTAGGGTGGGACAGTTCAAAAAACATTCAGTACTTC
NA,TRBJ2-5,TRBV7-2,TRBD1,CASSWFLGTGGETQYF,TGTGCCAGCAGCTGGTTCCTAGGGACAGGGGGGGAGACCCAGTACTTC
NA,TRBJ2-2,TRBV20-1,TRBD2,CSARPSGGYTGELFF,TGCAGTGCGAGGCCTAGCGGGGGGTACACCGGGGAGCTGTTTTTT
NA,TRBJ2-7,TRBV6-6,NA,CASSSRPGTEQYF,TGTGCCAGCAGTTCGAGGCCAGGGACCGAGCAGTACTTC
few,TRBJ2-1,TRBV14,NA,CASSQGVTYNEQFF,TGTGCCAGCAGCCAGGGGGTTACCTACAATGAGCAGTTCTTC
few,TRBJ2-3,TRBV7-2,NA,CASSRDGNTDTQYF,TGTGCCAGCAGCCGGGACGGGAACACAGATACGCAGTATTTT
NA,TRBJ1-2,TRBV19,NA,CASSRQENYGYTF,TGTGCCAGTAGTCGACAGGAGAACTATGGCTACACCTTC
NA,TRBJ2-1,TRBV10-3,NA,CAISESVGAENNEQFF,TGTGCCATCAGTGAGTCTGTGGGGGCGGAGAACAATGAGCAGTTCTTC
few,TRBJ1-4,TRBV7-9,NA,CASVRTANEKLFF,TGTGCCAGCGTCAGGACAGCTAATGAAAAACTGTTTTTT
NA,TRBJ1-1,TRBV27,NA,CASSRRQMNTEAFF,TGTGCCAGCAGTAGACGACAGATGAACACTGAAGCTTTCTTT
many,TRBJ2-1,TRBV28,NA,CASSSGDRDNEQFF,TGTGCCAGCAGTTCCGGTGACAGAGACAATGAGCAGTTCTTC
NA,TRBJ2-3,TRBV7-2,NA,CASSLGVEVGTDTQYF,TGTGCCAGCAGCTTGGGGGTGGAGGTGGGCACAGATACGCAGTATTTT
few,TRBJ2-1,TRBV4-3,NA,CASSQGGGSFGEQFF,TGCGCCAGCAGCCAAGGGGGAGGTAGTTTCGGGGAGCAGTTCTTC
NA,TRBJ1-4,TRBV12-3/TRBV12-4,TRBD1,CASRPTTSRGLGEKLFF,TGTGCCAGCAGGCCAACCACTTCCAGGGGGCTGGGGGAAAAACTGTTTTTT
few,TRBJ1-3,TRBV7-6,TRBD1,CASSTDREGNTIYF,TGTGCCAGCAGCACGGACAGGGAGGGAAACACCATATATTTT
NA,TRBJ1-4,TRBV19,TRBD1,CASSTPGQGVPGEKLFF,TGTGCCAGTAGTACTCCGGGACAGGGGGTACCGGGAGAAAAACTGTTTTTT
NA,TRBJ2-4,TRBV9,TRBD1,CASSTHRGEDAKNIQYF,TGTGCCAGCAGCACCCACAGGGGAGAGGACGCCAAAAACATTCAGTACTTC
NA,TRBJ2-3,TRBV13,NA,CASSRWDRRTDTQYF,TGTGCCAGCTCTCGATGGGACCGCCGGACAGATACGCAGTATTTT
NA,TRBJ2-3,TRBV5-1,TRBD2,CASSLQAGGPDTQYF,TGCGCCAGCAGCTTGCAGGCGGGGGGACCAGATACGCAGTATTTT
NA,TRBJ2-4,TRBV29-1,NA,CSVESGENIQYF,TGCAGCGTTGAATCAGGAGAAAACATTCAGTACTTC
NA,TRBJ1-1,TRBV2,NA,CASRIRAENTEAFF,TGTGCCAGCAGGATCAGGGCAGAGAACACTGAAGCTTTCTTT
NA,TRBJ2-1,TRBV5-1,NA,CASSFSGVSYNEQFF,TGCGCCAGCAGCTTTTCGGGGGTATCCTACAATGAGCAGTTCTTC
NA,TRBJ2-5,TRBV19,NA,CASSSRAETQYF,TGTGCCAGTAGTAGCCGTGCGGAGACCCAGTACTTC
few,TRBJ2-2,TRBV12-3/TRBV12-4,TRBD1,CASSDRGPGELFF,TGTGCCAGCAGTGACAGGGGGCCCGGGGAGCTGTTTTTT
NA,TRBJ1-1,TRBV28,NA,CASTNGGVEAFF,TGTGCCAGCACGAATGGGGGGGTTGAAGCTTTCTTT
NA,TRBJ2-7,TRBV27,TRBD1,CASSFSTGVLSYEQYF,TGTGCCAGCAGTTTCTCGACAGGGGTTCTCTCCTACGAGCAGTACTTC
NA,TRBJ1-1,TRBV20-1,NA,CSARSPDTEAFF,TGCAGTGCTAGATCTCCCGACACTGAAGCTTTCTTT
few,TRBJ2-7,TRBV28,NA,CASSLLGMSYEQYF,TGTGCCAGCAGTTTATTGGGGATGTCCTACGAGCAGTACTTC